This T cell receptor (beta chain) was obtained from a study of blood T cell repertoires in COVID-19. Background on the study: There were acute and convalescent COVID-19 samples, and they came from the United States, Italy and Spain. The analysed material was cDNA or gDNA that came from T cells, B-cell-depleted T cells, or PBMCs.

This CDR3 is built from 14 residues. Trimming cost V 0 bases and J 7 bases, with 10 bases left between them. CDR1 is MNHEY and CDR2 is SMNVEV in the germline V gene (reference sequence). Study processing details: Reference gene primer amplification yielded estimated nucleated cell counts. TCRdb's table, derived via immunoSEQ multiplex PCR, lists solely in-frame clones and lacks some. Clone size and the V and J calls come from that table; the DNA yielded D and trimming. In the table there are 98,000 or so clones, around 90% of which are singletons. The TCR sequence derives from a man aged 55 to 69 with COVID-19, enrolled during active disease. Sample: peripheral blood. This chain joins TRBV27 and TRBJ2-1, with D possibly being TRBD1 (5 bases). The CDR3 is CASSLSWGSNEQFF. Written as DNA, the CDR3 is TGTGCCAGCAGTTTATCGTGGGGCAGTAATGAGCAGTTCTTC.